This T cell receptor (beta chain) comes out of a study of blood T cell repertoires in COVID-19. Study summary: Spain, Italy and the United States supplied samples that represented acute and convalescent COVID-19. T cells, B-cell-depleted T cells, or PBMCs provided the cDNA or gDNA that served as material.

In the source study's methods: Scientists estimated how many nucleated cells there were by amplifying reference gene primers. Sequencing used immunoSEQ multiplex PCR; TCRdb keeps in-frame clones, though not all of them. The V and J calls and clone size come from that table; D and trimming were worked out from the DNA. The sample has roughly 280,000 clones, approximately 85% seen once. Specimen: peripheral blood. The sequence was obtained from a woman in her 70s with acute or convalescent COVID-19.

CDR3 nucleotides: TGTGCCAGCGGACAGGGAATGTATGGCTACACCTTC. It is translated as CASGQGMYGYTF. The rearrangement joins TRBV2 to TRBJ1-2; TRBD1 matches 8 bases. Germline V gene lookup returns CDR1 SNHLY and CDR2 FYNNEI. This CDR3 spans 12 amino acids. V shed 8 bases and J 5 bases; nucleotides not matched to a gene: 4.